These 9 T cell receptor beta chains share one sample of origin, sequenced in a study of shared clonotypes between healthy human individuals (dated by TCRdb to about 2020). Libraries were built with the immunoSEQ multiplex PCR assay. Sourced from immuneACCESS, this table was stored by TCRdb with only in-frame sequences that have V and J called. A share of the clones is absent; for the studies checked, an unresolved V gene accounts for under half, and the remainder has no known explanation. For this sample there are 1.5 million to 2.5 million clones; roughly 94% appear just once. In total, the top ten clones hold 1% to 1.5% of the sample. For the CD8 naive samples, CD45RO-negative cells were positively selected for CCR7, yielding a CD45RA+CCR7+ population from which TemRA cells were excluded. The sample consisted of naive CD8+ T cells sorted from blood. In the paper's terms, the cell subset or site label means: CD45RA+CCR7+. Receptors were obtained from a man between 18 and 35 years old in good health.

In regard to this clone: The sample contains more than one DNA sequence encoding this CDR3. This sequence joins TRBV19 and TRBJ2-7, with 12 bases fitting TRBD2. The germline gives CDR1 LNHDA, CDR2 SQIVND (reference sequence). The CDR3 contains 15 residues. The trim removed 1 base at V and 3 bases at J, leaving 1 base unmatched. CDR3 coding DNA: TGTGCCAGTAGTATAGGACTAGCGGGAGTCTACGAGCAGTACTTC. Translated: CASSIGLAGVYEQYF.

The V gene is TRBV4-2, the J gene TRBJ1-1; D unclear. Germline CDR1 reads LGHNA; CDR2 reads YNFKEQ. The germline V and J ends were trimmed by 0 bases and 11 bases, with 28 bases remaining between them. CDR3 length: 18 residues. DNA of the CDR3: TGTGCCAGCAGCCAAGATAGTTTGGTCGGGTCGCTCCTGGGGTGGGCTTTCTTT. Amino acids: CASSQDSLVGSLLGWAFF.

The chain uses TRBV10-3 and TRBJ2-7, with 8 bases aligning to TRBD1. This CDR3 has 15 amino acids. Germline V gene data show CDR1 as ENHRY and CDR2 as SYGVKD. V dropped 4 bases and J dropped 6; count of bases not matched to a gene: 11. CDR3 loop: CAISARQGFEGEQYF. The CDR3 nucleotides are TGTGCCATCAGTGCTCGACAGGGGTTCGAGGGCGAGCAGTACTTC.

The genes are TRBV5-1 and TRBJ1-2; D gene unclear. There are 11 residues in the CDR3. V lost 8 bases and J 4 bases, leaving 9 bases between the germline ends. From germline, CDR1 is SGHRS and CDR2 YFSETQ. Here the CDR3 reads CASILFYGYTF. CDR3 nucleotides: TGCGCCAGTATACTCTTCTATGGCTACACCTTC.

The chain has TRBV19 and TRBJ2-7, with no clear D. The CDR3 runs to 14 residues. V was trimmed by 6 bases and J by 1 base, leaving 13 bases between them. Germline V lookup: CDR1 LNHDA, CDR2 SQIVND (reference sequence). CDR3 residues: CASRSREESYEQYF. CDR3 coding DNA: TGTGCCAGTAGGAGCCGAGAGGAATCCTACGAGCAGTACTTC.

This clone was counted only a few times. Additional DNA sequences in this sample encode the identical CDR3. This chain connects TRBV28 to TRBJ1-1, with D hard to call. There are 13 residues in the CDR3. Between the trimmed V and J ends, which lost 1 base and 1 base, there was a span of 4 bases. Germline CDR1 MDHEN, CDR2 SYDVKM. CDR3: CASSLYRNTEAFF. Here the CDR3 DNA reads TGTGCCAGCAGTTTATACAGGAACACTGAAGCTTTCTTT.

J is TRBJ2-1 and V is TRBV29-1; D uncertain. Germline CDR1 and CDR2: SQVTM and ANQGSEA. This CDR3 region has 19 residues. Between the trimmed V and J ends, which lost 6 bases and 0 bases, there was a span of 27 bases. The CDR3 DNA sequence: TGCAGCGTCGACGCCTTTGACCGGCGGTCAGCCCGCTCCTACAATGAGCAGTTCTTC. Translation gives CSVDAFDRRSARSYNEQFF.

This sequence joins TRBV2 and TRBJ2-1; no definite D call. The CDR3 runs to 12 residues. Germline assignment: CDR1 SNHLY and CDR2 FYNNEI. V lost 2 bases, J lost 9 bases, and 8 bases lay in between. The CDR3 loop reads CASSEYDIEQFF. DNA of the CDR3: TGTGCCAGCAGTGAATATGACATTGAGCAGTTCTTC.

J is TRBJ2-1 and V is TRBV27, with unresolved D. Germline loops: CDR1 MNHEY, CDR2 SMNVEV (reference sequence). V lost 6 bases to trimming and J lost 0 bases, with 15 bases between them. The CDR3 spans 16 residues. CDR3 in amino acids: CASRQSLKSSYNEQFF. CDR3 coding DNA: TGTGCCAGCAGACAGAGCCTAAAGAGCTCCTACAATGAGCAGTTCTTC.